These 9 T cell receptor beta chains came from one sample sequenced in a study of blood T cell repertoires in COVID-19. Method: immunoSEQ multiplex PCR; TCRdb's copy keeps in-frame clones and lacks some. The data contain a few hundred thousand clones, more than 70% of them singletons. Material for sequencing was PBMCs or T cells enriched from blood (not recorded which). The receptor source for this set is a woman in her twenties or thirties who had been exposed to COVID-19.

The chain uses TRBV28 and TRBJ1-2; D may be TRBD1 (6 bases). Trimming pared 3 bases from V and 7 bases from J, leaving 18 bases between. The CDR3 totals 15 residues. CDR1 is MDHEN and CDR2 is SYDVKM in the germline V gene. The DNA for the CDR3 is TGTGCCAGCAGTTTCATGGGGGCAGATGGAGGTGGCTACACCTTC. It encodes CASSFMGADGGGYTF.

V is TRBV28 and J is TRBJ2-3, with TRBD2 matching 13 bases. CDR3 size: 19 residues. Unmatched junction bases numbered 14, after V lost 6 bases and J lost 2 bases. Germline loops: CDR1 MDHEN, CDR2 SYDVKM. For the CDR3, the DNA is TGTGCCAGCAGCCCGAGGCTAGGGACTAGCGGGGAGTACACAGATACGCAGTATTTT. It encodes CASSPRLGTSGEYTDTQYF.

This sequence joins TRBV19 and TRBJ1-5; TRBD1 agrees at 10 bases. Germline lookup yields CDR1 LNHDA and CDR2 SQIVND (reference sequence). The ends lost 6 bases at V and 4 bases at J; junction bases unmatched: 9. The CDR3 runs to 16 residues. CDR3 protein: CASSLARDRGNQPQHF. The CDR3 DNA reads as TGTGCCAGTAGCCTCGCCCGGGACAGGGGAAATCAGCCCCAGCATTTT.

The chain uses TRBV14 and TRBJ1-1; 7 nucleotides match TRBD1. The CDR3 has 15 amino acids. J lost 1 base, V lost 4 bases, and 6 bases had no gene match. CDR1 and CDR2 from the germline V gene are SGHDN and FVKESK. The CDR3 loop reads CASSRPGTENTEAFF. The CDR3 DNA follows: TGTGCCAGCAGCCGACCCGGGACAGAGAACACTGAAGCTTTCTTT.

The V call is TRBV19, the J call TRBJ2-7, with TRBD1 matching 10 bases. The CDR3 has 15 amino acids. V shed 3 bases, J shed 4 bases, and the junction held 6 bases outside the gene matches. The germline CDR1 and CDR2 sequences are LNHDA and SQIVND (reference sequence). CDR3 DNA: TGTGCCAGTAGTATCCGGACAGGGGGGGATTACGAGCAGTACTTC. Its translation: CASSIRTGGDYEQYF.

This clone was counted between two and nine times. CDR3 bases: TGCAGCGCTGGGGGGTCGGGTGGAGGAAACACCATATATTTT. It translates to CSAGGSGGGNTIYF. The rearrangement links TRBV29-1 to TRBJ1-3; D is perhaps TRBD1 (5 bases). With 7 bases removed from V and 4 bases from J, the gap between germline ends came to 17 bases. This CDR3 comprises 14 residues. The germline V gene encodes CDR1 SQVTM and CDR2 ANQGSEA.

V is TRBV5-1 and J is TRBJ1-3, with 7 bases identical to TRBD1. The CDR3 is 14 residues long. V lost 4 bases to trimming and J lost 1 base; unmatched junction nucleotides: 2. Germline CDR1 reads SGHRS; CDR2 reads YFSETQ. This CDR3 reads CASSGTASGNTIYF. The CDR3 nucleotides read TGCGCCAGCAGCGGGACAGCTTCTGGAAACACCATATATTTT.

The J gene is TRBJ1-6, the V gene TRBV12-3 or TRBV12-4; D call uncertain. The CDR3 has 12 amino acids. Trimming pared 3 bases from V and 6 bases from J, leaving 3 bases between. CDR3 in amino acids: CASSFGNSPLHF. In nucleotides, the CDR3 is TGTGCCAGCAGTTTCGGTAATTCACCCCTCCACTTT.

Only a few counts were recorded for this clone. The chain recombines TRBV11-2 with TRBJ1-5; 8 bases are shared with TRBD1. The J segment lost 3 bases and the V segment lost 5 bases, leaving 6 bases of the junction unmatched. The CDR3 totals 15 residues. Looked up from germline, CDR1 is SGHAT and CDR2 is FQNNGV. The CDR3 reads CASSQGTGYNQPQHF. For the CDR3, the DNA is TGTGCCAGCAGCCAGGGGACAGGTTACAATCAGCCCCAGCATTTT.